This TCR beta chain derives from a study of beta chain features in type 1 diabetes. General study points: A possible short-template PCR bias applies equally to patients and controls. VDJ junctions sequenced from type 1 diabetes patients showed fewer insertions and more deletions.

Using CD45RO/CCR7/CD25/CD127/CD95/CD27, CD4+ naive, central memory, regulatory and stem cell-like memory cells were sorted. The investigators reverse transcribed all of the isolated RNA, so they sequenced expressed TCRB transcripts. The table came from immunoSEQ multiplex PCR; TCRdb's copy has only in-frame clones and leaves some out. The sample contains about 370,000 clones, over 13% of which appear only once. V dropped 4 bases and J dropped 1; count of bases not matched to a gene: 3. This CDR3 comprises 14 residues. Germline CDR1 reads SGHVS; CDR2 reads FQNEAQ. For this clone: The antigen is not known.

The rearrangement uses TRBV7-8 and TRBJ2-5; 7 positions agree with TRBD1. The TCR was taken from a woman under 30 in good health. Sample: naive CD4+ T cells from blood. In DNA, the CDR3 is TGTGCCAGCAGCTCTAGGACAGGCCAAGAGACCCAGTACTTC. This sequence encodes CASSSRTGQETQYF.